These 10 T cell receptor beta chains originate from one sample sequenced in a study of blood T cell repertoires in COVID-19. Sequenced by immunoSEQ multiplex PCR; TCRdb stores in-frame clones only, minus some. The sample has a few hundred thousand clones, 80% to 90% seen once; the top ten hold about 6%. Sequencing was carried out using peripheral blood. The origin of the receptors is a woman between 50 and 59 years old with COVID-19, enrolled during active disease.

The V gene is TRBV19, the J gene TRBJ2-3, with 12 bases aligning to TRBD2. The ends lost 4 bases at V and 4 bases at J; junction bases unmatched: 6. This CDR3 region has 16 residues. Germline V CDR1 and CDR2: LNHDA, SQIVND (reference sequence). Here the CDR3 reads CASSTGLAGPADTQYF. The DNA for the CDR3 is TGTGCCAGTAGTACCGGACTAGCGGGACCGGCAGATACGCAGTATTTT.

This chain uses TRBV5-1 with TRBJ1-4, with D possibly TRBD1 on 6 matching bases. This CDR3 has 16 amino acids. Per germline, CDR1 SGHRS and CDR2 YFSETQ. Trimming left V 1 base short and J 7 bases short, with 17 bases between. This chain's CDR3 is CASSLPRGGGGEKLFF. CDR3 nucleotide sequence: TGCGCCAGCAGCTTGCCCAGGGGCGGAGGTGGTGAAAAACTGTTTTTT.

The J gene is TRBJ1-6, the V gene TRBV12-5; D gene unclear. Germline V gene data show CDR1 as LGHNT and CDR2 as FRNRAP. Trimming took off 8 bases at V and 5 bases at J, with 7 bases between the two ends. The CDR3 loop spans 12 amino acids. The CDR3 spells CASLTDNSPLHF. For the CDR3, the DNA is TGTGCTAGTCTAACTGATAATTCACCCCTCCACTTT.

The chain has TRBV27 and TRBJ2-3; D possibly corresponds to TRBD1 (6 bases). CDR3 size: 15 residues. Trimming took off 3 bases at V and 2 bases at J, with 12 bases between the two ends. CDR1 and CDR2 from the germline V gene are MNHEY and SMNVEV (reference sequence). CDR3: CASSFGGLHTDTQYF. CDR3 nucleotides: TGTGCCAGCAGTTTTGGGGGCTTACACACAGATACGCAGTATTTT.

The CDR3 protein is CASTQSDRGLEKLFF. The CDR3 nucleotides read TGCGCCAGCACCCAGTCGGACAGGGGGCTTGAAAAACTGTTTTTT. This chain connects TRBV5-1 to TRBJ1-4; 11 bases agree with TRBD1. CDR3 size: 15 residues. From germline, CDR1 is SGHRS and CDR2 YFSETQ. Trimming removed 6 bases from V and 7 bases from J; junction bases left unmatched: 8.

The V gene is TRBV6-5, the J gene TRBJ1-2; D might be TRBD1 (5 bases). The CDR3 sequence is 12 residues long. Trimming removed 6 bases at V and 4 bases at J, with 9 bases between. CDR1 and CDR2 from the germline V gene are MNHEY and SVGAGI. This CDR3 reads CASRGRAYGYTF. CDR3 nucleotides: TGTGCCAGCAGAGGCAGGGCCTATGGCTACACCTTC.

V gene TRBV5-6 combines with J gene TRBJ2-1, with D uncertain. Germline V gives CDR1 SGHDT, CDR2 YYEEEE. Trimming removed 3 bases at V and 5 bases at J, with 9 bases between. CDR3 length: 13 residues. CDR3 amino acids: CASSSGLDNEQFF. The DNA of the CDR3 is TGTGCCAGCAGCTCGGGTCTGGACAATGAGCAGTTCTTC.

The rearrangement uses TRBV5-1 and TRBJ1-2; TRBD1 aligns across 8 bases. The CDR3 extends over 20 amino acids. The germline V gene encodes CDR1 SGHRS and CDR2 YFSETQ. J lost 0 bases, V lost 4 bases, and 20 bases had no gene match. CDR3 residues: CASSHQAGRTGPIANYGYTF. CDR3 DNA: TGCGCCAGCAGCCATCAGGCCGGTCGGACAGGGCCCATAGCTAACTATGGCTACACCTTC.

This chain links TRBV5-4 with TRBJ2-1; D is ambiguous. The V gene's germline CDR1 is SGHNT and CDR2 YYREEE (reference sequence). V lost 2 bases and J lost 2, with 11 bases in between. The CDR3 covers 15 residues. The CDR3 DNA sequence: TGTGCCAGCAGCTTCCCGACCACTACCTACAATGAGCAGTTCTTC. Amino acids: CASSFPTTTYNEQFF.

The rearrangement links TRBV30 to TRBJ1-4; TRBD1 agrees at 7 bases. V lost 1 base, J lost 8 bases, and 7 bases stayed unmatched. Germline CDR1 reads GTSNPN; CDR2 reads SVGIG (reference sequence). The CDR3 runs 14 residues. The CDR3 loop is CAWSEWTGTEKLFF. The CDR3 nucleotides are TGTGCCTGGAGTGAATGGACAGGCACAGAAAAACTGTTTTTT.